This T cell receptor (beta chain) came from a study of T cell responses to AZD1222 COVID-19 vaccine. Study results and caveats: Donors skewed white British and female; clonal diversity was possibly underestimated. Sampling that yielded the repertoires occurred only after the peak T cell response.

TCRdb keeps only in-frame clones here, not all; method: immunoSEQ multiplex PCR. Counted here are fewer than 120,000 clones, roughly 90% occurring once; the ten biggest clones make up 15%. It was second doses at about 4 or about 12 weeks that were pooled. The CDR3 loop spans 18 amino acids. The V end was cut by 1 base, the J end by 4 bases, with 21 bases between. The V gene's germline CDR1 is SGHRS and CDR2 YFSETQ. To note about this clone: The target antigen is unknown.

Source: peripheral blood, taken 28 days after the second AZD1222 dose. The chain joins TRBV5-1 to TRBJ1-3; D gene unclear. The receptor was derived from an adult who received the AZD1222 COVID-19 vaccine. The CDR3 nucleotides are TGCGCCAGCAGCTTGTCTTCCGGCGGACTGATCGCGGGAAACACCATATATTTT. Amino acid sequence: CASSLSSGGLIAGNTIYF. The variable domain in full, completed from reference TRBV5-1 and TRBJ1-3, reads KAGVTQTPRYLIKTRGQQVTLSCSPISGHRSVSWYQQTPGQGLQFLFEYFSETQRNKGNFPGRFSGRQFSNSRSEMNVSTLELGDSALYLCASSLSSGGLIAGNTIYFGEGSWLTVV.